This entry lists 10 T cell receptor beta chains sequenced from one sample in a study of T cell changes during pregnancy in multiple sclerosis. The protocol was immunoSEQ multiplex PCR, while the TCRdb copy is restricted to in-frame clones and leaves out a portion. The sample has tens of thousands of clones; just under 95% are singletons. The source material was peripheral blood, sampled in the third trimester of pregnancy. Receptor source: a female donor with multiple sclerosis, enrolled in a pregnancy study.

The CDR3 region has the DNA TGTGCCAGCAGCTTAGGGCTAGCGGGAGGGGGGTTCTACAATGAGCAGTTCTTC. Translating gives CASSLGLAGGGFYNEQFF. The rearrangement links TRBV7-3 to TRBJ2-1; 12 positions match TRBD2. Trimming removed 2 bases from V and 3 bases from J; junction bases left unmatched: 8. The CDR3 is made up of 18 amino acids. Per germline, CDR1 SGHTA and CDR2 FQGTGA. The full variable domain, with the rest looked up from reference TRBV7-3 and TRBJ2-1, is GAGVSQTPSNKVTEKGKYVELRCDPISGHTALYWYRQSLGQGPEFLIYFQGTGAADDSGLPNDRFFAVRPEGSVSTLKIQRTERGDSAVYLCASSLGLAGGGFYNEQFFGPGTRLTVL.

The V and J genes are TRBV7-2 and TRBJ2-1; weak D call: TRBD1 (6 bases). CDR1 is SGHTA and CDR2 is FQGNSA in the germline V gene. The CDR3 contains 15 residues. V lost 5 bases and J 7 bases, leaving 18 bases between the germline ends. The CDR3 bases are TGTGCCAGCAGCGGAAGGGACATGGCGACTAATGAGCAGTTCTTC. Its protein product is CASSGRDMATNEQFF.

CDR3 protein: CASSHDRGSAYGYTF. As DNA, the CDR3 is TGCGCCAGCAGCCATGACAGGGGGAGTGCCTATGGCTACACCTTC. The chain carries TRBV4-1 and TRBJ1-2; 9 bases fit TRBD1. This CDR3 region has 15 residues. Germline CDR1 reads MGHRA; CDR2 reads YSYEKL. After removal of 3 bases from V and 4 bases from J, the junction contained 6 bases not matched to a gene.

The CDR3 spells CASSPRTESTDTQYF. CDR3 coding DNA: TGTGCCAGCAGCCCCCGGACAGAGAGCACAGATACGCAGTATTTT. The V and J genes are TRBV9 and TRBJ2-3; tentative D call: TRBD1 (6 bases). Germline CDR1 and CDR2: SGDLS and YYNGEE. The CDR3 spans 15 residues. V lost 4 bases and J lost 0, with 12 bases in between. The full variable domain, with the rest looked up from reference TRBV9 and TRBJ2-3, is DSGVTQTPKHLITATGQRVTLRCSPRSGDLSVYWYQQSLDQGLQFLIQYYNGEERAKGNILERFSAQQFPDLHSELNLSSLELGDSALYFCASSPRTESTDTQYFGPGTRLTVL.

V is TRBV19 and J is TRBJ1-2; TRBD1 matches 7 bases. The V gene end was trimmed by 2 bases and the J gene end by 0 bases; junction bases not matched to a gene: 0. This CDR3 is built from 14 residues. The V gene's germline CDR1 is LNHDA and CDR2 SQIVND (reference sequence). CDR3 in amino acids: CASSIQGANYGYTF. The CDR3 DNA follows: TGTGCCAGTAGTATACAGGGGGCTAACTATGGCTACACCTTC.

V is TRBV15 and J is TRBJ2-5, with D uncertain. The germline gives CDR1 LNHNV, CDR2 YYDKDF (reference sequence). V gave up 0 bases and J gave up 5 bases, with 7 bases separating them. The CDR3 runs to 13 residues. The DNA of the CDR3 is TGTGCCACCAGCAGAGACCTCTCGGAGACCCAGTACTTC. It is translated as CATSRDLSETQYF. The whole variable domain, remainder taken from reference TRBV15 and TRBJ2-5, is DAMVIQNPRYQVTQFGKPVTLSCSQTLNHNVMYWYQQKSSQAPKLLFHYYDKDFNNEADTPDNFQSRRPNTSFCFLDIRSPGLGDTAMYLCATSRDLSETQYFGPGTRLLVL.

This clone showed up just once. The gene calls are TRBV13 and TRBJ2-1; TRBD2 aligns across 9 bases. The CDR3 spans 17 residues. Germline trimming cut 0 bases from V and 8 bases from J; bases unmatched to any gene: 11. Germline V lookup: CDR1 PRHDT, CDR2 FYEKMQ (reference sequence). For the CDR3, the DNA is TGTGCCAGCAGCTTAGGATTCGGTAGCGGGAGTATCGATGAGCAGTTCTTC. This encodes CASSLGFGSGSIDEQFF.

The gene calls are TRBV10-3 and TRBJ2-1, with 12 bases lining up with TRBD2. CDR3 length: 17 amino acids. Germline CDR1 ENHRY, CDR2 SYGVKD. J lost 0 bases, V lost 2 bases, and 2 bases had no gene match. CDR3 nucleotides: TGTGCCATCAGTGAGCCGACTAGCGGGAGCTCCTACAATGAGCAGTTCTTC. Translating it yields CAISEPTSGSSYNEQFF.

This clone was seen only once. J is TRBJ2-3 and V is TRBV5-1; possible D gene TRBD2, 5 bases. Germline assignment: CDR1 SGHRS and CDR2 YFSETQ. V lost 6 bases, J lost 6 bases, and 5 bases lay in between. The CDR3 is 10 residues long. CDR3 loop: CASTGDTQYF. Written as DNA, the CDR3 is TGCGCCAGCACGGGGGATACGCAGTATTTT. Full variable domain (remainder filled in from reference TRBV5-1 and TRBJ2-3): KAGVTQTPRYLIKTRGQQVTLSCSPISGHRSVSWYQQTPGQGLQFLFEYFSETQRNKGNFPGRFSGRQFSNSRSEMNVSTLELGDSALYLCASTGDTQYFGPGTRLTVL.

V usage is TRBV11-2 and J usage is TRBJ2-1; D possibly corresponds to TRBD2 (5 bases). Germline loops: CDR1 SGHAT, CDR2 FQNNGV. Trimming shortened V by 1 base and J by 8 bases, and 9 bases separated the two germline ends. There are 13 residues in the CDR3. This CDR3 reads CASSLGGLYEQFF. The CDR3, as DNA: TGTGCCAGCAGCTTAGGCGGACTGTATGAGCAGTTCTTC.